This T cell receptor (beta chain) appears in the sequencing data of a study of follicular helper T cells after annual influenza vaccination. Study details: Days 0, 7 and 28 post-vaccination were the blood draw times. Whole-study findings and limits: Day 7 ICOS+CD38+ clones were most often found later in ICOS-CD38- cTfh cells.

The protocol was immunoSEQ multiplex PCR, while the TCRdb copy is restricted to in-frame clones and leaves out a portion. The data show approximately 5,000 clones, more than 70% seen once. The time point denotes: 2015-2016 season, 7 days after influenza vaccination. This clone was seen a handful of times. Its antigen is currently unknown. Germline CDR1 SGDLS, CDR2 YYNGEE. CDR3 length: 13 residues. V lost 4 bases to trimming and J lost 7 bases, with 15 bases between them. The sample here was CXCR5+ CD38- circulating T follicular helper cells from blood, taken 7 days after influenza vaccination. Described subset: circulating Tfh, non-naive CD4+CXCR5+PD-1+ (ICOS+CD38+ or ICOS-CD38-). This chain joins TRBV9 and TRBJ2-7, with a tentative D call TRBD2 (6 bases). The TCR comes from an adult who received the influenza vaccine. CDR3 coding DNA: TGTGCCAGCAGCCTACAACCTGGGAGGGAGCAGTACTTC. This gives the protein CASSLQPGREQYF. Combining the CDR3 with reference TRBV9 and TRBJ2-7 gives the whole variable domain DSGVTQTPKHLITATGQRVTLRCSPRSGDLSVYWYQQSLDQGLQFLIQYYNGEERAKGNILERFSAQQFPDLHSELNLSSLELGDSALYFCASSLQPGREQYFGPGTRLTVT.